A single sample gave rise to the 10 T cell receptor beta chains below, sequenced in a study of Tregs in tolerant kidney transplant recipients. The assay was immunoSEQ multiplex PCR, and TCRdb's table has in-frame clones only and misses some. In the table there are tens of thousands of clones, just over 90% of which are singletons. The sample was CD8+ T cells from blood. Receptors originate from a human donor in good health.

This chain links TRBV29-1 with TRBJ2-7; D could derive from TRBD1 or TRBD2 (5 bases each). Trimming took off 1 base at V and 5 bases at J, with 9 bases between the two ends. Germline V gene sequence: CDR1 SQVTM, CDR2 ANQGSEA. CDR3 length: 12 residues. CDR3 sequence reads: CSVEGGYDEQYF. As DNA, the CDR3 is TGCAGCGTTGAAGGGGGGTACGACGAGCAGTACTTC.

Here the CDR3 DNA reads TGTGCCAGCAGTGATGCCCGTCGTGGGGGGGCAAGATACAATGAGCAGTTCTTC. Amino acids: CASSDARRGGARYNEQFF. The J gene is TRBJ2-1, the V gene TRBV6-4; perhaps TRBD2 as D (7 bases). CDR3 length: 18 amino acids. Germline lookup yields CDR1 MRHNA and CDR2 SNTAGT. Trimming took 3 bases from V and 4 from J, leaving 22 bases between them.

This sequence joins TRBV6-5 and TRBJ2-1, with D perhaps matching TRBD2 (6 bases). The CDR3 extends over 15 amino acids. The germline V gene has CDR1 MNHEY and CDR2 SVGAGI. Trimming stripped 2 bases from V and 2 bases from J, with 10 bases between. The CDR3 bases are TGTGCCAGCAGTTACCCGGGACTCCCCTACAATGAGCAGTTCTTC. The encoded protein is CASSYPGLPYNEQFF.

The V and J genes are TRBV13 and TRBJ1-1; TRBD1 agrees at 9 bases. From germline, CDR1 is PRHDT and CDR2 FYEKMQ (reference sequence). This CDR3 contains 16 residues. V lost 5 bases to trimming and J lost 1 base; unmatched junction nucleotides: 8. Written as DNA, the CDR3 is TGTGCCAGCAGCCCGGGGACAGGGTGGGGGAACACTGAAGCTTTCTTT. Translating it yields CASSPGTGWGNTEAFF.

The V call is TRBV7-9, the J call TRBJ1-2; 8 positions agree with TRBD1. Germline lookup yields CDR1 SEHNR and CDR2 FQNEAQ (reference sequence). V gave up 4 bases and J gave up 2 bases; unmatched junction bases: 6. This CDR3 is built from 15 residues. The CDR3 protein is CASSSRDRLNYGYTF. CDR3 DNA: TGTGCCAGCAGCTCCCGGGACAGGTTAAACTATGGCTACACCTTC. The entire variable domain, with the rest obtained from reference TRBV7-9 and TRBJ1-2, is as follows: DTGVSQNPRHKITKRGQNVTFRCDPISEHNRLYWYRQTLGQGPEFLTYFQNEAQLEKSRLLSDRFSAERPKGSFSTLEIQRTEQGDSAMYLCASSSRDRLNYGYTFGSGTRLTVV.

The V call is TRBV30, the J call TRBJ1-4, with 8 bases aligning to TRBD1. The V gene end was trimmed by 2 bases and the J gene end by 3 bases; junction bases not matched to a gene: 11. The CDR3 covers 17 residues. Germline V lookup: CDR1 GTSNPN, CDR2 SVGIG (reference sequence). The CDR3 nucleotides read TGTGCCTGGAGTTTGACAGGGGTCTGGGCGGCTAATGAAAAACTGTTTTTT. Protein product: CAWSLTGVWAANEKLFF.

The genes are TRBV5-1 and TRBJ1-2, with D perhaps matching TRBD1 (6 bases). This CDR3 comprises 16 residues. Germline CDR1 is SGHRS and CDR2 is YFSETQ. The V end lost 2 bases, the J end lost 0 bases, and 14 bases lay between the germline ends. The DNA of the CDR3 is TGCGCCAGCAGCTTCCCCCAGACAGGTTCTAACTATGGCTACACCTTC. Protein: CASSFPQTGSNYGYTF.

This clone was counted at least ten times. CDR3 residues: CASSLYAPGTGTEKLFF. DNA of the CDR3: TGTGCCAGCAGCCTCTACGCTCCCGGGACAGGGACTGAAAAACTGTTTTTT. V usage is TRBV7-6 and J usage is TRBJ1-4, with 9 bases matching TRBD1. Unmatched junction bases numbered 14, after V lost 5 bases and J lost 7 bases. This CDR3 contains 17 residues. CDR1 is SGHVS, CDR2 FNYEAQ, per germline.

V and J are TRBV5-4 and TRBJ2-7, with D possibly matching TRBD2 (6 bases). CDR1 and CDR2 from the germline V gene are SGHNT and YYREEE (reference sequence). This CDR3 contains 13 residues. V was clipped by 2 bases and J by 2 bases, with 8 bases between them. This CDR3 reads CASSFGGPYEQYF. The CDR3 DNA reads TGTGCCAGCAGCTTCGGGGGACCCTACGAGCAGTACTTC.

The chain links TRBV20-1 to TRBJ2-1, with a weak D call TRBD2 (5 bases). Germline values: CDR1 DFQATT, CDR2 SNEGSKA (reference sequence). V gave up 6 bases and J gave up 8 bases, with 11 bases separating them. The CDR3 spans 11 residues. CDR3 region: CSAKDCYEQFF. Here the CDR3 DNA reads TGCAGTGCCAAGGACTGTTATGAGCAGTTCTTC.